This T cell receptor (beta chain) was sequenced during a study of T cell responses to AZD1222 COVID-19 vaccine. Whole-study results and caveats: The donor group comprised mostly white British people and more females; the analysis possibly underestimated clonal diversity. At baseline, seropositivity was found in only six or seven AZD1222 recipients. Among vaccine-associated CD4 TCRs, coverage spanned spike, with dominance at 160-218 and 743-854. Recipients of two AZD1222 doses showed rising Spike-specific TCR breadth and depth.

Comments on this clone: The antigen is unknown.

Germline loops: CDR1 LGHDT, CDR2 YNNKEL (reference sequence). The CDR3 runs 13 residues. The V and J ends lost 4 bases and 2 bases, in that order; junction bases with no gene match: 1. Data came from immunoSEQ multiplex PCR; TCRdb stores just in-frame clones and leaves some out. The sample holds 75,000 to 100,000 clones; roughly 85% are singletons and the top ten take 13%. This specimen was peripheral blood, taken on day 0 of AZD1222 vaccination. The clonotype was recovered from an adult in good health. The rearrangement uses TRBV3-1 (or the pseudogene TRBV3-2) and TRBJ2-5, with 7 bases aligning to TRBD1. The CDR3 nucleotides read TGTGCCAGCAGCCGGGACAGACAAGAGACCCAGTACTTC. Amino acid sequence: CASSRDRQETQYF.